This TCR beta chain was sequenced for a study of blood T cell repertoires in COVID-19. Study at large: Specimens from acute and convalescent COVID-19 originated in the United States, Italy and Spain. From T cells, B-cell-depleted T cells, or PBMCs came the material, which was cDNA or gDNA.

The repertoire was sequenced with immunoSEQ multiplex PCR; TCRdb's copy has only in-frame clones and lacks some. Of around 290,000 clones in the sample, around 89% were seen once. V was cut by 4 bases and J by 0 bases, with 11 bases left in between. Germline V CDR1 and CDR2: SGHTA, FQGTGA. The CDR3 contains 15 residues. The TCR was taken from a man aged 40-55 years with acute or convalescent COVID-19. V usage is TRBV7-3 and J usage is TRBJ2-3, with D possibly being TRBD2 (5 bases). Sequencing was performed on peripheral blood. In DNA, the CDR3 is TGTGCCAGCAGCTCAAGCGGTGCTAGCACAGATACGCAGTATTTT. It encodes CASSSSGASTDTQYF.